This paragraph reports one TCR beta chain. Its antigen remains unidentified. The sample holds no much larger clone one base away, and base qualities are not on file. One collaborating source in Seattle enrolled patients while the patients were actively infected and followed the patients over time throughout the course of disease. Each collaborating institution followed its own protocols to collect whole blood in K2EDTA tubes. For TCRbeta analysis, collaborators shipped samples as frozen whole blood, isolated PBMCs, or DNA extracted from either of those sample types. In the germline V gene, CDR1 corresponds to SGHTA and CDR2 to FQGNSA. V loses 2 bases of germline sequence and J loses 6 bases, and the interval between the two ends is 18 bases. The cysteine opens and the phenylalanine closes a CDR3 of 16 amino acids. The kept DNA is CDR3 alone, 48 bases in frame from the first base. The record originates from a study of blood T cell repertoires in COVID-19 (dated by TCRdb to about 2020). For the wider study: Collaborator samples came from the United States, Italy and Spain and covered acute and convalescent phases of COVID-19. The material from the prospective study consisted of cDNA or gDNA derived from T cells, B-cell-depleted T cells, or PBMCs. Subjects who had been exposed to COVID-19, were actively infected with it, or had recovered from it provided the deeply sampled blood TCRbeta repertoires that made up the dataset. A freely available public database, intended as a resource for researchers studying the immune response to SARS-CoV-2, is where the repertoires were released. The samples were drawn from two sources: the first 160 participants of the ongoing ImmuneRACE study, and 1,200 or so subjects contributed by 6 global collaborators. Nearly every sample came with metadata listing a de-identified subject ID, COVID-19 status, age in years and sex. HLA class I and class II types, where available, came from metadata supplied by the sample provider rather than from assay-based typing. The research as a whole found: Clinical and demographic metadata were provided uncurated, with the amount varying by source and participant.

The immunoSEQ Assay, a bias-controlled multiplex PCR, was used to amplify TCRbeta CDR3 regions from genomic DNA. As for how the authors treated the data: Within the assay, amplification of reference gene primers was used to estimate how many nucleated cells each sample contained. To quantify the absolute abundance of each unique TCRbeta CDR3 rearrangement, sequence reads were collapsed and filtered. For each sample, productive Simpson clonality was calculated by taking the square root of Simpson's diversity index across productive rearrangements. TCRdb took this table from immuneACCESS and kept in-frame rearrangements with V and J called. Such tables lack part of the clones; where checked against another copy, unresolved V genes explain under half of the gap, and the rest is unexplained. V and J calls and clone size are given by that table; D and trimming were obtained from the DNA. The sample data list 200,000 to 250,000 clones, and 65% to 90% of these were observed just once. Of the sample, about 2.5% falls within the top ten clones.

Sequences were obtained from peripheral blood. The rearrangement joined TRBV7-2 to TRBJ2-3; TRBD2 might be the D gene, on 6 matching bases. The origin of this receptor is a woman aged 65 to 85 with COVID-19, enrolled during active disease. The nucleotides read TGTGCCAGCAGCTTAACGCTAGCGCCCCCTGATGATACGCAGTATTTT. It translates to CASSLTLAPPDDTQYF. Outside the CDR3, residues come from the reference TRBV7-2 and TRBJ2-3 proteins, so the full variable domain is: GAGVSQSPSNKVTEKGKDVELRCDPISGHTALYWYRQSLGQGLEFLIYFQGNSAPDKSGLPSDRFSAERTGGSVSTLTIQRTQQEDSAVYLCASSLTLAPPDDTQYFGPGTRLTVL.